The 17 T cell receptor beta chains in this list originate from one sample, sequenced in a study of blood T cell repertoires in COVID-19 (dated by TCRdb to about 2020). The library was generated by the immunoSEQ multiplex PCR assay. TCRdb holds this immuneACCESS table with in-frame rearrangements only. Some clones are missing; in checked studies, unresolved V genes explain under half, and the rest has no known cause. Recorded for this sample are over 200,000 clones; around 90% of them occurred a single time. The ten largest clones take up approximately 1.5% of the sample. Material: peripheral blood. These receptors originate from a man aged 18 to 29 with active or convalescent COVID-19.

The rearrangement links TRBV14 to TRBJ1-6; D possibly corresponds to TRBD1 (5 bases). Germline values: CDR1 SGHDN, CDR2 FVKESK. V dropped 5 bases and J dropped 7 bases, with 9 bases sitting between them. There are 13 residues in the CDR3. CDR3 sequence: CASSGWGNSPLHF. As DNA, the CDR3 is TGTGCCAGCAGCGGGTGGGGCAATTCACCCCTCCACTTT.

The chain combines TRBV11-3 with TRBJ2-2; 9 bases align to TRBD2. V lost 5 bases to trimming and J lost 1 base; unmatched junction nucleotides: 5. Germline V CDR1 and CDR2: SGHNT, YENEEA. The CDR3 has 16 amino acids. Written as DNA, the CDR3 is TGTGCCAGCAGCCCCTGGACTAGCGAGAACACCGGGGAGCTGTTTTTT. This codes for CASSPWTSENTGELFF.

On this clone itself: This specimen includes other DNA sequences encoding the same CDR3. The V call is TRBV12-3 or TRBV12-4, the J call TRBJ2-3; a possible D gene is TRBD1 (5 bases). V dropped 1 base and J dropped 5 bases, with 7 bases sitting between them. The CDR3 length is 13 residues. The CDR3 is CASSLGTGDTQYF. The CDR3 coding sequence is TGTGCCAGCAGTTTAGGTACAGGAGATACGCAGTATTTT.

This chain joins TRBV28 and TRBJ2-2; no clear D gene. This CDR3 spans 14 amino acids. Germline CDR1 reads MDHEN; CDR2 reads SYDVKM. Trimming left V 8 bases short and J 1 base short, with 11 bases between. CDR3 in amino acids: CASYREMNTGELFF. CDR3 coding DNA: TGTGCCAGCTATAGAGAAATGAACACCGGGGAGCTGTTTTTT.

The chain uses TRBV5-1 and TRBJ1-3; 8 nucleotides agree with TRBD1. Germline V CDR1 and CDR2: SGHRS, YFSETQ. CDR3 length: 15 amino acids. The trim removed 0 bases at V and 2 bases at J, leaving 1 base unmatched. The CDR3 loop reads CASSLVTGAGNTIYF. DNA of the CDR3: TGCGCCAGCAGCTTGGTGACAGGGGCTGGAAACACCATATATTTT.

The J gene is TRBJ1-5, the V gene TRBV28; D gene ambiguous. The V gene's germline CDR1 is MDHEN and CDR2 SYDVKM. This CDR3 contains 13 residues. The ends were cut back, 9 bases at V and 1 base at J, with 10 bases in the middle. The CDR3 protein is CASEAGSNQPQHF. In DNA form, the CDR3 reads TGTGCCAGTGAGGCGGGCAGCAATCAGCCCCAGCATTTT. The full variable domain, rest sourced from reference TRBV28 and TRBJ1-5, is DVKVTQSSRYLVKRTGEKVFLECVQDMDHENMFWYRQDPGLGLRLIYFSYDVKMKEKGDIPEGYSVSREKKERFSLILESASTNQTSMYLCASEAGSNQPQHFGDGTRLSIL.

V gene TRBV7-9 combines with J gene TRBJ2-5, with D possibly TRBD2 on 5 matching bases. The CDR3 length is 16 residues. From germline, CDR1 is SEHNR and CDR2 FQNEAQ (reference sequence). The V end was cut by 8 bases, the J end by 2 bases, with 21 bases between. The CDR3 DNA sequence: TGTGCCAGCGCCCAGAGGGCCCTATCCCCACAAGAGACCCAGTACTTC. It is translated as CASAQRALSPQETQYF.

The chain joins TRBV2 to TRBJ2-1; 8 nucleotides agree with TRBD1. V dropped 3 bases and J dropped 7; count of bases not matched to a gene: 5. Germline V CDR1 and CDR2: SNHLY, FYNNEI. This CDR3 is built from 14 residues. This CDR3 reads CASSDRTGRNEQFF. In DNA, the CDR3 is TGTGCCAGCAGTGACAGGACAGGGCGGAATGAGCAGTTCTTC.

V usage is TRBV11-2 and J usage is TRBJ2-1; 12 bases agree with TRBD2. Trimming cost V 0 bases and J 8 bases; bases outside gene matches: 5. Germline V lookup: CDR1 SGHAT, CDR2 FQNNGV. CDR3 length equals 16 residues. As DNA, the CDR3 is TGTGCCAGCAGCTTAGAGCTAGCGGGAGGGCCAGATGAGCAGTTCTTC. Protein: CASSLELAGGPDEQFF. Based on the CDR3 plus reference TRBV11-2 and TRBJ2-1, the full variable domain is EAGVAQSPRYKIIEKRQSVAFWCNPISGHATLYWYQQILGQGPKLLIQFQNNGVVDDSQLPKDRFSAERLKGVDSTLKIQPAKLEDSAVYLCASSLELAGGPDEQFFGPGTRLTVL.

In DNA, the CDR3 is TGTGCCACCCAGAAGGGCGGGAGCCCCTACGAGCAGTACTTC. Amino acids: CATQKGGSPYEQYF. The J gene is TRBJ2-7, the V gene TRBV6-5; 7 positions agree with TRBD2. The CDR3 extends over 14 amino acids. Germline V gene lookup returns CDR1 MNHEY and CDR2 SVGAGI. Trimming removed 10 bases from V and 2 bases from J; junction bases left unmatched: 11.

This clone was observed a single time. The V gene is TRBV27, the J gene TRBJ2-3; no clear D gene. CDR3 length: 14 residues. V dropped 3 bases and J dropped 6 bases, with 13 bases sitting between them. Germline assignment: CDR1 MNHEY and CDR2 SMNVEV (reference sequence). CDR3 sequence reads: CASSFWPAGDTQYF. The CDR3 DNA sequence: TGTGCCAGCAGTTTCTGGCCGGCCGGGGATACGCAGTATTTT.

V is TRBV4-2 and J is TRBJ1-6; perhaps TRBD1 as D (6 bases). The CDR3 loop spans 18 amino acids. CDR1 and CDR2 from the germline V gene are LGHNA and YNFKEQ. V was trimmed by 4 bases and J by 9 bases, leaving 25 bases between them. The CDR3 DNA follows: TGTGCCAGCAGCCTGGACGTGACACAGGGATATTTGGGTTCACCCCTCCACTTT. The encoded protein is CASSLDVTQGYLGSPLHF.

A single count supports this clone. The V gene is TRBV5-1, the J gene TRBJ1-1; 7 bases map to TRBD1. Germline CDR1 SGHRS, CDR2 YFSETQ. V shed 2 bases, J shed 5 bases, and the junction held 6 bases outside the gene matches. The CDR3 spans 14 residues. CDR3 region: CASSFQGGETEAFF. For the CDR3, the DNA is TGCGCCAGCAGCTTTCAAGGGGGCGAGACTGAAGCTTTCTTT.

J is TRBJ2-7 and V is TRBV5-5; D perhaps matches TRBD1 (6 bases). Trimming cost V 1 base and J 5 bases, with 10 bases left between them. Germline values: CDR1 SGHKS, CDR2 YYEKEE (reference sequence). There are 13 residues in the CDR3. CDR3 DNA: TGTGCCAGCAGCTTGTGGGGGCGGGACGAGCAGTACTTC. It codes for CASSLWGRDEQYF.

The V gene is TRBV7-3, the J gene TRBJ1-1; D is unclear. Trimming left V 5 bases short and J 1 base short, with 11 bases between. CDR1 is SGHTA, CDR2 FQGTGA, per germline. The CDR3 extends over 14 amino acids. CDR3 protein: CASSPSARNTEAFF. The DNA of the CDR3 is TGTGCCAGCAGCCCCTCTGCGCGGAACACTGAAGCTTTCTTT.

The chain combines TRBV19 with TRBJ1-3; no clear D. V lost 10 bases to trimming and J lost 0 bases, with 7 bases between them. This CDR3 is built from 12 residues. Looked up from germline, CDR1 is LNHDA and CDR2 is SQIVND (reference sequence). The CDR3 coding sequence is TGTGCCACGAGGAGCTCTGGAAACACCATATATTTT. It encodes CATRSSGNTIYF.

This chain connects TRBV7-9 to TRBJ2-2; D perhaps matches TRBD1 (5 bases). Trimming took 2 bases from V and 7 from J, leaving 8 bases between them. Germline values: CDR1 SEHNR, CDR2 FQNEAQ (reference sequence). CDR3 length equals 13 residues. The CDR3, as DNA: TGTGCCAGCAGCTTACACCAGGGCGGGGAGCTGTTTTTT. Amino acids: CASSLHQGGELFF. The variable domain in full, with the rest retrieved from reference TRBV7-9 and TRBJ2-2, is DTGVSQNPRHKITKRGQNVTFRCDPISEHNRLYWYRQTLGQGPEFLTYFQNEAQLEKSRLLSDRFSAERPKGSFSTLEIQRTEQGDSAMYLCASSLHQGGELFFGEGSRLTVL.